This T cell receptor (beta chain) was captured in a study of CD4 T cells in relation to SARS-CoV-2 and coronaviruses (dated by TCRdb to the early 2020s). Study-level background: In the ViraFEST assay, PBMCs were cultured with antigen for about 11 days, after which TCR beta CDR3s were sequenced to identify clonal expansions specific to the antigen. HLA restriction was mapped for shared crossreactive spike epitopes using patient-derived lymphoblastoid cell lines. A different, Illumina-based TCR-beta assay was used to sequence expansion assays from other donors in the study. Among the approximately 12 convalescent patients, 8 males and 4 females were included, and two of the subjects were Hispanic. The Adaptive Biotechnologies TCR-sequencing kit was used to sequence samples from three pre-COVID donors and the naive versus memory experiments, whereas other data were Illumina-based. Across all 12 patients in the full convalescent cohort, ages ranged from about 21 to 80 years, with a median of 38. At the level of individual TCR clonotypes, the study measured memory CD4+ T cell crossreactivity between SARS-CoV-2 spike protein and common cold coronavirus spike proteins.

DNA from CEF-cultured naive and memory CD4+ T cells underwent immunoSEQ TCR-beta sequencing at survey level. From the authors' description of their analysis: During preprocessing, nonproductive sequences were removed, as were CDR3s that did not start with C, did not end with F or W, or were shorter than 7 amino acids. The MANAFEST web app identified antigen-specific clonotypes based on expansion compared with the reference and other culture wells. To be counted as positive, a clone had to show significant expansion compared with the reference culture, at an FDR below 0.05, in 2 of 3 replicate wells. A further requirement for positive clones was significant expansion compared with all other tandem wells, along with an odds ratio above 5. Cultured and uncultured naive and memory CD4+ repertoires were searched for previously identified spike- and CEF-reactive CDR3s. Pairwise Levenshtein distance, computed with the stringdist R package after three terminal residues were trimmed from each end, was used as the measure of CDR3 homology. In its TCRdb copy, this immuneACCESS table keeps in-frame sequences only and misses some clones. Where compared with another copy, unresolved V genes explain less than half of these, and the others have no known cause. V and J calls and clone size follow that table, whereas D and trimming were derived from the DNA. This sample comprises tens of thousands of clones, approximately 81% of them detected only once. Jointly, the top ten make up 3.5% to 5% of the sample.

Reading the germline V gene (reference sequence) gives CDR1 LNHDA and CDR2 SQIVND. V is pared back by 5 bases and J by 4 bases, with 3 bases lying between the germline termini. Counted from cysteine to phenylalanine, this CDR3 has 12 amino acids. Only CDR3 DNA remains: 36 bases, in frame from the first base. Study-wide findings and limitations: The study was constrained by small numbers of patients and of tested TCRs. In approximately 60% of donors, memory CD4+ clonotypes turned up that crossrecognized SARS-CoV-2 and at least one common cold coronavirus spike. Crossreactive clones showed significantly weaker SARS-CoV-2-driven expansion than monoreactive clones, consistent with antigenic imprinting. Pre-pandemic and post-infection samples were not both contributed by any donor, so tracing of the source of pre-existing responses was limited. Naive versus memory sequencing indicated that memory recall responses, rather than primary responses primed during culture, are detected by the assay. Crossreactivity analysis centred on spike protein, so crossreactivity against other viral proteins was not assessed.

This clone was seen just once. Its antigen target is currently unknown. Per-base quality was not reported, and no clone a single base away is much larger than it. Naive and memory CD4+ T cells were separated from cryopreserved PBMCs by first enriching for CD4 and then performing EasySep naive CD4+ T cell enrichment. Sorted naive or memory CD4+ T cells (around 9.4 x 10^4) were grown at a 1:1 ratio with T cell-depleted PBMCs and CEF peptides for less than eleven days. Each peptide culture condition was generally run in triplicate replicate wells. Ficoll-Paque PLUS gradient centrifugation was used to isolate PBMCs from leukapheresis product or whole blood. PBMCs were either cryopreserved at -140°C or used fresh in the expansion assay. The QIAamp Micro DNA Kit was used to extract genomic DNA from the CD4+ T cells.

The TCR comes from an adult with COVID-19. The rearranged segments are TRBV19 and TRBJ2-6, with the D gene uncertain. The material sequenced was naive CD4+ T cells from PBMCs, cultured in vitro. The meaning of the sample's cell subset or site label: naive CD4+ T cells isolated by negative enrichment. For the CDR3, the sequence is CASSSGANVLTF. DNA sequence: TGTGCCAGTAGTTCCGGGGCCAACGTCCTGACTTTC.